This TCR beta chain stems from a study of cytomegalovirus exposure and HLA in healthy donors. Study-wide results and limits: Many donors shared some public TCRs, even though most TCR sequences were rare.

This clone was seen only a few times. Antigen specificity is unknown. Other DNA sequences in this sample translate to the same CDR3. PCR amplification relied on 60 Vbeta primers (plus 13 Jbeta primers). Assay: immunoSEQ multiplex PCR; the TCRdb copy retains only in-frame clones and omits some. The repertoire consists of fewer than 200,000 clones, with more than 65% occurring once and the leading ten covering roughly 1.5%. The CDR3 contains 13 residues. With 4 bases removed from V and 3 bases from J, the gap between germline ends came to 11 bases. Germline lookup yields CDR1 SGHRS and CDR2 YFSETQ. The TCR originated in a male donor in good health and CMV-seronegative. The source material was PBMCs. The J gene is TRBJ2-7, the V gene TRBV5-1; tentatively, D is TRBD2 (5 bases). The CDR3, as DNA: TGCGCCAGCAGCCTAGGACGGGACTACGAGCAGTACTTC. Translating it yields CASSLGRDYEQYF.